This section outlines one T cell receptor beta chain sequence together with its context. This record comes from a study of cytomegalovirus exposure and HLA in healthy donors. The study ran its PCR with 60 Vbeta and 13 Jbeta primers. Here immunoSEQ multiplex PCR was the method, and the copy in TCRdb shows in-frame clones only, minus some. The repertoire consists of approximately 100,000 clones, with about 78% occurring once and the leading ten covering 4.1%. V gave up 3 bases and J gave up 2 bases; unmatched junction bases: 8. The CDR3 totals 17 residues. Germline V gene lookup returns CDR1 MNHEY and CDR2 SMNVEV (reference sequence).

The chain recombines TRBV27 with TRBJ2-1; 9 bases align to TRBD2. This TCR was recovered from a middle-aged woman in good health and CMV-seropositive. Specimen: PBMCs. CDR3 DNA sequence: TGTGCCAGCAGTTTGCGCGGTAGCGGGAGCACCTACAATGAGCAGTTCTTC. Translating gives CASSLRGSGSTYNEQFF.